This T cell receptor (beta chain) is from a study of fetal regulatory T cell absence and autoimmunity (dated by TCRdb to about 2017). About the investigation overall: Exocrine pancreas autoimmunity was observed in the IPEX patients in the absence of clinical diabetes. Paper-wide results and their limitations: Cord blood and pancreas had broadly similar TRB gene family usage, which resembled published neonatal and adult repertoires. The oligoclonal enrichment was interpreted as supporting antigen-driven autoimmunity in the pancreas before birth in IPEX syndrome. Compared with cord blood, the pancreas TCR compartment showed significant oligoclonal enrichment, and some top clones were enriched more than 100-fold.

Taken from the germline V gene, the CDR1 and CDR2 loops are SGDLS and YYNGEE. Ends trimmed: V by 0 bases, J by 5 bases; bases unmatched to a gene: 4. There are 15 amino acids in the CDR3, from cysteine to phenylalanine inclusive. The DNA shown is the 45-base CDR3, in frame from base 1. On the immunoSEQ human TCRbeta survey platform, a two-step multiplex PCR amplified and barcoded the TCRbeta CDR3 regions. Illumina instruments were used to sequence the libraries, and IgH from the same samples was sequenced in parallel. The source study handled its data this way. Raw reads were filtered against IMGT V, D, J definitions and binned by a nearest-neighbor algorithm to remove PCR and sequencing errors. A clone was defined as an identical nucleotide sequence, and differential abundance between tissues was tested with a Fisher exact test for each clone using a pFDR threshold of p<0.01. Clones with frequencies too low for statistical inference were excluded by a minimum inclusion filter of 10 in either sample. The immunoSEQ Analyzer was used for pairwise clonal comparisons, and IMGT tools were used to assess gene family usage. Sourced from immuneACCESS, this table was stored by TCRdb with only in-frame sequences that have V and J called. A share of the clones is absent; for the studies checked, an unresolved V gene accounts for under half, and the remainder has no known explanation. For V, J and clone size, that table is used; D and trimming come from the DNA. The sample table holds 95,000 or so clones, of which 72% were seen once. Together, the top ten hold roughly 2% of the sample.

Concerning this clone: The antigen it recognizes is unknown. No qualities accompany the bases; no much larger clone lies one base away.

Repertoire sequencing was done on genomic DNA taken from frozen pancreas tissue. Genomic DNA, roughly 1.7-3.1 ug, was extracted from umbilical cord blood or frozen pancreas using the DNeasy Blood and Tissue Kit. The sequenced sample was pancreas tissue. The rearranged segments are TRBV9 and TRBJ1-2, and 10 junctional nucleotides match TRBD1. This receptor was identified in a male donor with IPEX syndrome. The CDR3 corresponds to CASSVGQGAGYGYTF. The DNA sequence is as follows: TGTGCCAGCAGCGTAGGACAGGGGGCTGGGTATGGCTACACCTTC.